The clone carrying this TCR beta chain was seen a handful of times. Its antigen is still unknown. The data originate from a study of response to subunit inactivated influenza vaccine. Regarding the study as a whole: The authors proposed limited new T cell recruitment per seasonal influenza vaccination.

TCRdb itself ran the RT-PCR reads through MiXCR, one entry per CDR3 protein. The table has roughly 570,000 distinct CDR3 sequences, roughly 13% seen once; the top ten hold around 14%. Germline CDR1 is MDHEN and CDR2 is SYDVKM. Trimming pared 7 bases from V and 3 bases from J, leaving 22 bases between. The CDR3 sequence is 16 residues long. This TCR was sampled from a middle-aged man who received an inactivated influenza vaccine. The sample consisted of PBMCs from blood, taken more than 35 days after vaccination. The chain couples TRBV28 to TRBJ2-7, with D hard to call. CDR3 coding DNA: TGTGCCAGCACCCCACCCGGGTTCCAATCATTCTACGAGCAGTACTTC. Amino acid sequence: CASTPPGFQSFYEQYF.